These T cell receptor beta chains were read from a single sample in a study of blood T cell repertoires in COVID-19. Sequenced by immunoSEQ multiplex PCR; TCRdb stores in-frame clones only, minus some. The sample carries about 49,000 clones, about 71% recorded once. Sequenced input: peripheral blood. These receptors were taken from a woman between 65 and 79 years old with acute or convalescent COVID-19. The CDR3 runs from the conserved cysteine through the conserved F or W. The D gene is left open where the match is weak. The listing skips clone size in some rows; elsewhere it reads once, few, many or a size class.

DNA: TGTGCCAGCAGAACAGGGTTAGAACAGTACTTC; CDR3: CASRTGLEQYF; D: .; size: few; V: TRBV6-5; J: TRBJ2-7
DNA: TGTGCCAGCAGCGACAGGGGGCGAGGCACAGATACGCAGTATTTT; CDR3: CASSDRGRGTDTQYF; D: TRBD1; size: .; V: TRBV25-1; J: TRBJ2-3
DNA: TGTGCCTGGAGCGGGGGGACGGTTACCTACGAGCAGTACTTC; CDR3: CAWSGGTVTYEQYF; D: TRBD2; size: few; V: TRBV30; J: TRBJ2-7
DNA: TGTGCCAGCAGCTTGGACAGGGCGCATGGCTACACCTTC; CDR3: CASSLDRAHGYTF; D: TRBD1; size: .; V: TRBV7-9; J: TRBJ1-2
DNA: TGTGCCAGCAGCTTGCAAGCGGGGACCTACAATGAGCAGTTCTTC; CDR3: CASSLQAGTYNEQFF; D: TRBD2; size: .; V: TRBV5-5; J: TRBJ2-1
DNA: TGTGCCAGCAGACTTGGGACAATCACTGAAGCTTTCTTT; CDR3: CASRLGTITEAFF; D: .; size: once; V: TRBV6-5; J: TRBJ1-1
DNA: TGCGCCAGCAGCTTGTCAACTAGCGGGAGGGCCCGATCAGGTACAGATACGCAGTATTTT; CDR3: CASSLSTSGRARSGTDTQYF; D: TRBD2; size: few; V: TRBV5-1; J: TRBJ2-3
DNA: TGTGCCAGCAGTCGCCCAGTCAGTGGCCAAGAGACCCAGTACTTC; CDR3: CASSRPVSGQETQYF; D: .; size: .; V: TRBV28; J: TRBJ2-5
DNA: TGTGCCATCAGTGAGTCGAGATCGAACACCGGGGAGCTGTTTTTT; CDR3: CAISESRSNTGELFF; D: .; size: once; V: TRBV10-3; J: TRBJ2-2
DNA: TGCGCCAGCAGCAACAACAGGGGGCGGGGATTTGGGGAGCTGTTTTTT; CDR3: CASSNNRGRGFGELFF; D: TRBD1; size: .; V: TRBV4-1; J: TRBJ2-2
DNA: TGTGCCAGCAGCTCCCGGTTGAACACTGAAGCTTTCTTT; CDR3: CASSSRLNTEAFF; D: .; size: .; V: TRBV7-2; J: TRBJ1-1
DNA: TGTGCCAGCGGAGGCCCCCTGGGTGAGCAGTTCTTC; CDR3: CASGGPLGEQFF; D: .; size: .; V: TRBV9; J: TRBJ2-1
DNA: TGTGCCAGCATCCCGGAGGTCCCCTTCTCTGGGGCCAACGTCCTGACTTTC; CDR3: CASIPEVPFSGANVLTF; D: .; size: .; V: TRBV7-9; J: TRBJ2-6
DNA: TGCGCCAGCAGCTTGGGTGGAGCGGGGCACAATGAGCAGTTCTTC; CDR3: CASSLGGAGHNEQFF; D: TRBD2; size: few; V: TRBV5-1; J: TRBJ2-1
DNA: TGTGCCAGCAGCTTCGGGACAGAAGAGACCCAGTACTTC; CDR3: CASSFGTEETQYF; D: TRBD1; size: .; V: TRBV12-3/TRBV12-4; J: TRBJ2-5
DNA: TGTGCCAGCAGTTACCTGACAGCCTATCAGCCCCAGCATTTT; CDR3: CASSYLTAYQPQHF; D: .; size: .; V: TRBV6-2/TRBV6-3; J: TRBJ1-5
DNA: TGTGCCAGCAGCCACTCATTAACAACACAGGTAACCTACGAGCAGTACTTC; CDR3: CASSHSLTTQVTYEQYF; D: .; size: .; V: TRBV14; J: TRBJ2-7
DNA: TGTGCCAGCTCTCGAGTACAGGGGGGAGAGACCCAGTACTTC; CDR3: CASSRVQGGETQYF; D: TRBD1; size: .; V: TRBV18; J: TRBJ2-5
DNA: TGTGCCAGTAGTACGGGACAGGGTAACGAGCAGTACTTC; CDR3: CASSTGQGNEQYF; D: TRBD1; size: .; V: TRBV19; J: TRBJ2-7
DNA: TGTGCCAGCAGCTATCCGTCATTGATAGCGGGATTACAGGAGCAGTACTTC; CDR3: CASSYPSLIAGLQEQYF; D: TRBD2; size: few; V: TRBV7-3; J: TRBJ2-7
DNA: TGTGCCAGCAGTAATCAGGGCTCCGGGGAGCTGTTTTTT; CDR3: CASSNQGSGELFF; D: .; size: .; V: TRBV6-5; J: TRBJ2-2
DNA: TGTGCCAGCAGTGAGCGGGGGGGGGAGACAGGGTCCCAGTACTTC; CDR3: CASSERGGETGSQYF; D: TRBD2; size: .; V: TRBV2; J: TRBJ2-5
DNA: TGTGCCAGCAGCTTAACTGGACCCCAGGGCTCCGAGCAGTACTTC; CDR3: CASSLTGPQGSEQYF; D: .; size: .; V: TRBV7-3; J: TRBJ2-7
DNA: TGCGCCAGCAGCCCCGGAGTCAGCACAGATACGCAGTATTTT; CDR3: CASSPGVSTDTQYF; D: .; size: .; V: TRBV5-1; J: TRBJ2-3
DNA: TGCGCCAGCAGACTGGCAGGGGCGGCCGGGGAGCTGTTTTTT; CDR3: CASRLAGAAGELFF; D: .; size: .; V: TRBV5-1; J: TRBJ2-2
DNA: TGTGCCACCTCTAGCGGGGGGGTCTCCTACAATGAGCAGTTCTTC; CDR3: CATSSGGVSYNEQFF; D: TRBD2; size: .; V: TRBV6-5; J: TRBJ2-1
DNA: TGTGCCAGCAGTGCAGGGTCTTGGGAGACCCAGTACTTC; CDR3: CASSAGSWETQYF; D: .; size: .; V: TRBV25-1; J: TRBJ2-5
DNA: TGTGCCAGCAGCTTGAGGGGGGGCAGCTCTGGGGCCAACGTCCTGACTTTC; CDR3: CASSLRGGSSGANVLTF; D: .; size: .; V: TRBV7-9; J: TRBJ2-6
DNA: TGCGCCAGCAGCCAATCGCCCGGACAGCACTATGGCTACACCTTC; CDR3: CASSQSPGQHYGYTF; D: .; size: few; V: TRBV4-1; J: TRBJ1-2
DNA: TGTGCCAGCAGCCATAGACAGGGGAAAGAGACCCAGTACTTC; CDR3: CASSHRQGKETQYF; D: TRBD1; size: .; V: TRBV28; J: TRBJ2-5
DNA: TGTGCCAGCAGTTTAACGCGTCTTCTGGACACTGAAGCTTTCTTT; CDR3: CASSLTRLLDTEAFF; D: .; size: .; V: TRBV6-2/TRBV6-3; J: TRBJ1-1
DNA: TGTGCCAGCAGCTTGGGTCAGGGCAATGAGCAGTTCTTC; CDR3: CASSLGQGNEQFF; D: .; size: .; V: TRBV5-4; J: TRBJ2-1
DNA: TGTGCCAGCAGCCCGGCCGGGGGGCGTAGTGAAGCTTTCTTT; CDR3: CASSPAGGRSEAFF; D: .; size: few; V: TRBV3-1/TRBV3-2; J: TRBJ1-1
DNA: TGTGCCAGTACCTCTCGGGTTAGCTCCTACAATGAGCAGTTCTTC; CDR3: CASTSRVSSYNEQFF; D: .; size: .; V: TRBV19; J: TRBJ2-1
DNA: TGTGCCAGCAGCTTACAACCGGGACAGGATGATCAGCCCCAGCATTTT; CDR3: CASSLQPGQDDQPQHF; D: TRBD1; size: .; V: TRBV7-2; J: TRBJ1-5
DNA: TGTGCCACCAGTGATTTAAAGCGGACAGGGAGTTGCTGGGACACTGAAGCTTTCTTT; CDR3: CATSDLKRTGSCWDTEAFF; D: TRBD1; size: .; V: TRBV24-1; J: TRBJ1-1
DNA: TGCGCCAGCAGCAGGACAGGGGGGCCAGATACGCAGTATTTT; CDR3: CASSRTGGPDTQYF; D: TRBD1; size: .; V: TRBV5-1; J: TRBJ2-3
DNA: TGTGCCAGCAGCCCCCCCTGGCGGGGGGGTGGATGGGCAGATACGCAGTATTTT; CDR3: CASSPPWRGGGWADTQYF; D: TRBD2; size: few; V: TRBV7-9; J: TRBJ2-3